The 27 T cell receptor beta chains below all came from one sample that was sequenced in a study of blood T cell repertoires in COVID-19 (dated by TCRdb to the early 2020s). Library preparation used the immunoSEQ multiplex PCR assay. TCRdb took over this immuneACCESS table, retaining in-frame rearrangements with V and J assigned. Such tables are incomplete; in checked studies, under half of the missing clones stem from an unresolved V gene, and the remainder is unexplained. For this sample the table gives 70,000 or so clones, of which 90% were detected only once. 5% to 6.5% of the sample rests with the top ten. The sequenced sample consisted of peripheral blood. These receptors were obtained from a young woman with acute or convalescent COVID-19.

The rearrangement uses TRBV19 and TRBJ1-2; D gene ambiguous. CDR1 is LNHDA and CDR2 is SQIVND in the germline V gene (reference sequence). The CDR3 extends over 14 amino acids. V lost 2 bases, J lost 2 bases, and 9 bases lay in between. This chain's CDR3 is CASSIQNTNYGYTF. The CDR3 DNA follows: TGTGCCAGTAGTATACAGAACACCAACTATGGCTACACCTTC.

V gene TRBV4-2 combines with J gene TRBJ1-3; the D gene is possibly TRBD1 (5 bases). V dropped 1 base and J dropped 0 bases, with 16 bases sitting between them. Germline-derived CDR1 and CDR2 are LGHNA and YNFKEQ. The CDR3 totals 18 residues. The CDR3 protein is CASSQVGAHRSSGNTIYF. The CDR3 nucleotides read TGTGCCAGCAGCCAAGTTGGGGCCCACCGGAGCTCTGGAAACACCATATATTTT.

The V call is TRBV2, the J call TRBJ2-7; 11 nucleotides match TRBD2. Germline-derived CDR1 and CDR2 are SNHLY and FYNNEI. The CDR3 length is 14 residues. The J segment lost 3 bases and the V segment lost 6 bases, leaving 4 bases of the junction unmatched. CDR3 region: CASRTGLAVYEQYF. As DNA, the CDR3 is TGTGCCAGCAGAACGGGACTAGCGGTCTACGAGCAGTACTTC.

The chain couples TRBV6-6 to TRBJ2-3, with 13 bases matching TRBD2. The CDR3 contains 21 residues. CDR1 and CDR2 (germline): MNHNY, SVGAGI (reference sequence). V shed 6 bases, J shed 0 bases, and the junction held 18 bases outside the gene matches. The CDR3 is CASSLGLAGIMLSLSTDTQYF. CDR3 DNA: TGTGCCAGCAGCCTGGGACTAGCGGGGATCATGCTCTCCCTTAGCACAGATACGCAGTATTTT.

This chain connects TRBV6-5 to TRBJ1-2; 11 bases agree with TRBD1. The CDR3 extends over 14 amino acids. Germline CDR1 reads MNHEY; CDR2 reads SVGAGI. Losses at the gene ends were 10 bases for V and 9 bases for J; bases not matched to a gene: 13. The CDR3 DNA reads as TGTGCCACACTAAAGACCGGGACAGGGGGTAGCTACACCTTC. Translated: CATLKTGTGGSYTF.

This chain joins TRBV6-6 and TRBJ2-6, with D hard to call. The V gene's germline CDR1 is MNHNY and CDR2 SVGAGI (reference sequence). This CDR3 has 15 residues. Trimming left V 4 bases short and J 1 base short, with 8 bases between. CDR3 protein: CASSFSASGANVLTF. CDR3 sequence (DNA): TGTGCCAGCAGTTTCTCGGCTTCTGGGGCCAACGTCCTGACTTTC.

The gene calls are TRBV7-9 and TRBJ2-2; 8 bases line up with TRBD1. There are 15 residues in the CDR3. CDR1 SEHNR and CDR2 FQNEAQ come from the germline V gene (reference sequence). V dropped 5 bases and J dropped 4; count of bases not matched to a gene: 6. CDR3 sequence: CASSVQGARTGELFF. The CDR3 coding sequence is TGTGCCAGCAGCGTTCAGGGGGCGCGCACCGGGGAGCTGTTTTTT.

The chain employs TRBV2 and TRBJ2-1; 13 positions agree with TRBD2. V shed 4 bases and J 12 bases; nucleotides not matched to a gene: 0. There are 12 residues in the CDR3. The germline V gene has CDR1 SNHLY and CDR2 FYNNEI. CDR3 nucleotides: TGTGCCAGCAGTGGACTAGCGGGGGGGCAGTTCTTC. It translates to CASSGLAGGQFF.

The chain links TRBV7-9 to TRBJ1-3; 10 nucleotides agree with TRBD1. Germline lookup yields CDR1 SEHNR and CDR2 FQNEAQ (reference sequence). CDR3 length: 19 amino acids. Trimming at V came to 1 base and at J to 0 bases, leaving 9 bases not matched to a gene. CDR3 protein: CASSLVLGQGYDSGNTIYF. CDR3 coding DNA: TGTGCCAGCAGCTTAGTACTGGGACAGGGGTATGACTCTGGAAACACCATATATTTT.

This rearrangement joins TRBV7-2 to TRBJ1-2, with D perhaps TRBD1 (5 bases). CDR3 length: 14 amino acids. The germline gives CDR1 SGHTA, CDR2 FQGNSA. Trimming pared 5 bases from V and 8 bases from J, leaving 18 bases between. The CDR3 coding sequence is TGTGCCAGCAGCAAAGCGCAGGGCCAATCCGGCTACACCTTC. It is translated as CASSKAQGQSGYTF.

V usage is TRBV30 and J usage is TRBJ2-7, with 9 bases lining up with TRBD1. CDR1 GTSNPN and CDR2 SVGIG come from the germline V gene (reference sequence). V lost 4 bases to trimming and J lost 3 bases; unmatched junction nucleotides: 10. This CDR3 has 15 residues. For the CDR3, the DNA is TGTGCCTGGAACGGACCGGACAGGGGTTTCTACGAGCAGTACTTC. Translation: CAWNGPDRGFYEQYF.

This chain joins TRBV7-6 and TRBJ1-1, with 9 bases lining up with TRBD1. V was pared by 2 bases and J by 7 bases, with 8 bases of the junction left unmatched. The CDR3 is 15 residues long. Germline-derived CDR1 and CDR2 are SGHVS and FNYEAQ. CDR3 DNA: TGTGCCAGCAGCTTAAGGGGACAGGGAGTTAGTGAAGCTTTCTTT. It yields the protein CASSLRGQGVSEAFF.

In regard to this clone: Within the sample, other DNA sequences also encode this same CDR3. The gene calls are TRBV28 and TRBJ1-1, with unresolved D. Trimming pared 3 bases from V and 1 base from J, leaving 3 bases between. There are 12 residues in the CDR3. Germline CDR1 MDHEN, CDR2 SYDVKM. The CDR3 spells CASSFRNTEAFF. DNA for the CDR3: TGTGCCAGCAGTTTTCGGAACACTGAAGCTTTCTTT.

V is TRBV5-1 and J is TRBJ2-1; D call uncertain. The CDR3 totals 11 residues. V gave up 2 bases and J gave up 8 bases, with 5 bases separating them. Germline CDR1 SGHRS, CDR2 YFSETQ. The CDR3 nucleotides read TGCGCCAGCAGCTTAGCTGATGAGCAGTTCTTC. As protein: CASSLADEQFF.

In this sample, this clone turned up once. The chain uses TRBV4-2 and TRBJ1-6; D remains unclear. The germline CDR1 and CDR2 sequences are LGHNA and YNFKEQ. Trimming left V 0 bases short and J 9 bases short, with 12 bases between. The CDR3 is 15 residues long. The CDR3 protein is CASSQEPSGGSPLHF. CDR3 nucleotides: TGTGCCAGCAGCCAAGAACCCAGCGGAGGTTCACCCCTCCACTTT.

J is TRBJ2-7 and V is TRBV5-1, with D tentatively TRBD1 (6 bases). Germline V gene sequence: CDR1 SGHRS, CDR2 YFSETQ. CDR3 length: 13 residues. V was trimmed by 4 bases and J by 8 bases, leaving 16 bases between them. This CDR3 reads CASSQDSGTQQYF. The CDR3 nucleotides are TGCGCCAGCAGCCAGGATTCAGGGACACAGCAGTACTTC.

This chain joins TRBV7-8 and TRBJ2-5, with D maybe TRBD1 (6 bases). CDR1 is SGHVS, CDR2 FQNEAQ, per germline. V was trimmed by 4 bases and J by 1 base, leaving 7 bases between them. The CDR3 is made up of 13 amino acids. The CDR3 DNA sequence: TGTGCCAGCAGCTGGACAGTCCAAGAGACCCAGTACTTC. This sequence encodes CASSWTVQETQYF.

J is TRBJ2-5 and V is TRBV2; 8 bases map to TRBD2. This CDR3 has 14 residues. Germline CDR1 reads SNHLY; CDR2 reads FYNNEI. J gave up 2 bases and V 4 bases, and 3 bases lay outside the gene matches. For the CDR3, the DNA is TGTGCCAGCAGTGCTTCGGGGGGGCAAGAGACCCAGTACTTC. The encoded protein is CASSASGGQETQYF.

A remark on this clone: This sample includes further DNA sequences coding for the same CDR3. J is TRBJ1-3 and V is TRBV12-3 or TRBV12-4, with D unresolved. The CDR3 runs 13 residues. V was cut by 6 bases and J by 0 bases, with 6 bases left in between. The CDR3 DNA reads as TGTGCCAGCAGGCAGTCCTCTGGAAACACCATATATTTT. It encodes CASRQSSGNTIYF.

This clone was seen just once. This chain joins TRBV4-2 and TRBJ2-3; the match to TRBD2 covers 9 bases. Germline lookup yields CDR1 LGHNA and CDR2 YNFKEQ. J lost 6 bases, V lost 0 bases, and 10 bases had no gene match. This CDR3 region has 17 residues. CDR3 nucleotide sequence: TGTGCCAGCAGCCAAGATCCAGCGGGAGGCGGGGTCGATACGCAGTATTTT. Translation: CASSQDPAGGGVDTQYF.

The gene calls are TRBV30 and TRBJ2-7, with 10 bases matching TRBD1. J lost 3 bases, V lost 8 bases, and 7 bases had no gene match. The CDR3 runs 13 residues. Germline V gene lookup returns CDR1 GTSNPN and CDR2 SVGIG (reference sequence). The CDR3 loop reads CAGGQGENYEQYF. CDR3 in DNA: TGTGCCGGCGGACAGGGGGAAAACTACGAGCAGTACTTC. Supplemented by reference TRBV30 and TRBJ2-7, the full variable domain reads SQTIHQWPATLVQPVGSPLSLECTVEGTSNPNLYWYRQAAGRGLQLLFYSVGIGQISSEVPQNLSASRPQDRQFILSSKKLLLSDSGFYLCAGGQGENYEQYFGPGTRLTVT.

V usage is TRBV5-1 and J usage is TRBJ1-1; 7 nucleotides align to TRBD1. V trimming: 3 bases; J trimming: 8 bases; junction bases outside the gene matches: 4. CDR1 and CDR2 (germline): SGHRS, YFSETQ. The CDR3 has 12 amino acids. CDR3 nucleotides: TGCGCCAGCAGCTCTGGACAGGAGGAAGCTTTCTTT. Translation gives CASSSGQEEAFF.

This clone was detected once. V and J are TRBV5-6 and TRBJ2-7; no clear D gene. CDR3 size: 14 residues. V lost 0 bases, J lost 3 bases, and 10 bases lay in between. Germline V gene lookup returns CDR1 SGHDT and CDR2 YYEEEE. CDR3 bases: TGTGCCAGCAGCTTGGACCTTCCAGGCTACGAGCAGTACTTC. Translated, it gives CASSLDLPGYEQYF.

This clone occurred once. The rearrangement links TRBV2 to TRBJ1-2, with D possibly being TRBD1 (5 bases). The CDR3 runs to 13 residues. V was trimmed by 9 bases and J by 4 bases, leaving 15 bases between them. Germline V gene sequence: CDR1 SNHLY, CDR2 FYNNEI. CDR3 region: CASNPRDFYGYTF. Here the CDR3 DNA reads TGTGCCAGTAACCCCAGGGACTTCTATGGCTACACCTTC.

The rearrangement uses TRBV19 and TRBJ2-6, with 12 bases aligning to TRBD2. The CDR3 runs to 21 residues. CDR1 and CDR2 from the germline V gene are LNHDA and SQIVND (reference sequence). J lost 4 bases, V lost 3 bases, and 16 bases had no gene match. CDR3 amino acids: CASSMLAGLAGGPTGANVLTF. Here the CDR3 DNA reads TGTGCCAGTAGTATGCTTGCAGGGCTAGCGGGAGGGCCTACCGGGGCCAACGTCCTGACTTTC.

The rearrangement uses TRBV29-1 and TRBJ2-7; the D gene is possibly TRBD1 (5 bases). The germline V gene has CDR1 SQVTM and CDR2 ANQGSEA. Trimming removed 5 bases from V and 6 bases from J, with 23 bases in between. The CDR3 runs to 15 residues. The CDR3 sequence: CSVRSYDDTQGEQYF. In DNA form, the CDR3 reads TGCAGCGTTCGTAGTTACGACGACACCCAGGGCGAGCAGTACTTC.

The rearrangement uses TRBV5-1 and TRBJ2-1, with a possible D match to TRBD2 (5 bases). Germline CDR1 is SGHRS and CDR2 is YFSETQ. This CDR3 is 14 amino acids long. The V and J ends lost 0 bases and 4 bases respectively, with 8 bases between them. The CDR3 DNA reads as TGCGCCAGCAGCTTGGTTGGAGGATACAATGAGCAGTTCTTC. Translating it yields CASSLVGGYNEQFF.